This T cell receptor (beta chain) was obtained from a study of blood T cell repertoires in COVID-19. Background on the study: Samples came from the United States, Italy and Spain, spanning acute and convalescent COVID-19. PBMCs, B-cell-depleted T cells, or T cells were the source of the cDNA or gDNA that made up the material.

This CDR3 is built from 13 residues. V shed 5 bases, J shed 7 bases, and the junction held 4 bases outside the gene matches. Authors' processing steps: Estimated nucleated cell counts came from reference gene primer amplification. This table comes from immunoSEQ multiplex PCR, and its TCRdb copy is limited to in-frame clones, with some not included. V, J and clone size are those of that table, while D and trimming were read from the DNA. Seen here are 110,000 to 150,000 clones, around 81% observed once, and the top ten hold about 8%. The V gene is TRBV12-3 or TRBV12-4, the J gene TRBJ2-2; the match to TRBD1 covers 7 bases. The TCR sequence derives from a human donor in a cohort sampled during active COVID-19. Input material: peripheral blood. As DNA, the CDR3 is TGTGCCAGCAGTCAGGGACAGTTCGGGGAGCTGTTTTTT. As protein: CASSQGQFGELFF.